Here is one TCR beta chain with its context. The repertoire was sequenced with immunoSEQ multiplex PCR; TCRdb's copy has only in-frame clones and lacks some. The sample lists fewer than 70,000 clones, 85% to 95% occurring once. This CDR3 spans 14 amino acids. Germline values: CDR1 ENHRY, CDR2 SYGVKD. This specimen comes from a study of T cell changes during pregnancy in multiple sclerosis. This clonotype was obtained from a female donor in good health, enrolled as a control in a pregnancy study. Sequencing used CD8+ T cells from peripheral blood mononuclear cells, obtained in the third trimester of pregnancy. The chain joins TRBV10-3 to TRBJ1-1; tentatively, D is TRBD1 (5 bases). CDR3 nucleotide sequence: TGTGCGACAGCGCCCCAGGGCATGAACACTGAAGCTTTCTTT. This encodes CATAPQGMNTEAFF.